In its sample, the clone carrying this T cell receptor beta chain was seen a few times. What it recognizes is unknown. The CDR3 spans 14 residues. Deletions cut 3 bases from V and 0 bases from J, with 6 bases between. Per the germline V gene, CDR1 is DFQATT and CDR2 is SNEGSKA (reference sequence). This entry comes from a study of naive and memory T cell subsets. Study-wide findings and caveats: TCR counts from RNA may reflect activation-linked expression changes.

An equimolar mix of two oligonucleotides served as the beta constant-region primer for TRBC1 and TRBC2. TCRdb fed the UMI-ligation and nested PCR reads into MiXCR, producing one record per CDR3 protein. The sample includes 75,000 to 85,000 distinct CDR3 sequences, about an eighth of them seen just once. This TCR came from a human donor in good health. The sequenced material came from central memory CD4+ T cells from blood. V and J are TRBV20-1 and TRBJ1-6; D is unclear. The CDR3 is CSARSGSYNSPLHF. The CDR3 DNA reads TGCAGTGCTAGGAGTGGCTCCTATAATTCACCCCTCCACTTT.